This section outlines one T cell receptor beta chain sequence together with its context. The sample is drawn from a study of blood T cell repertoires in COVID-19. On the study more broadly: Sites across the United States, Italy and Spain contributed samples from acute and convalescent COVID-19. The analysed material was cDNA or gDNA that came from T cells, B-cell-depleted T cells, or PBMCs.

Per the authors' pipeline: Using reference gene primer amplification, nucleated cell counts were estimated. Method: immunoSEQ multiplex PCR; TCRdb's copy keeps in-frame clones and lacks some. From that table come the V and J calls and clone size; the DNA was used to work out D and trimming. Seen here are about 260,000 clones, 65% to 85% observed once, and the top ten hold more than 1.5%. With V trimmed by 5 bases and J by 0 bases, 15 bases remained unmatched. Germline-derived CDR1 and CDR2 are LNHDA and SQIVND (reference sequence). This CDR3 spans 20 amino acids. The rearrangement links TRBV19 to TRBJ2-1, with TRBD2 matching 11 bases. The source of this sequence is a woman aged 35 to 49 who had recovered from COVID-19. The sample taken for sequencing was peripheral blood. This CDR3 reads CASSPSGGPDFPSSYNEQFF. CDR3 nucleotide sequence: TGTGCCAGTAGTCCTAGCGGGGGGCCCGATTTCCCGAGCTCCTACAATGAGCAGTTCTTC.